One sample yielded the 16 T cell receptor beta chains listed below, sequenced in a study of blood T cell repertoires in COVID-19. Clones were sequenced by immunoSEQ multiplex PCR, and TCRdb holds only the in-frame ones, with some missing. The sample shows 150,000 to 200,000 clones, around 87% of them seen only once. The sample consisted of peripheral blood. Receptor source: a man aged 40-49 years with active or convalescent COVID-19.

Concerning this clone: The sample holds other DNA sequences that translate to the same CDR3. The chain combines TRBV27 with TRBJ2-2; D remains unclear. V was cut by 4 bases and J by 3 bases, with 3 bases left in between. The CDR3 length is 12 residues. In germline, CDR1 is MNHEY, CDR2 SMNVEV (reference sequence). CDR3 region: CASSSYTGELFF. The CDR3, as DNA: TGTGCCAGCAGTTCTTACACCGGGGAGCTGTTTTTT.

V and J are TRBV2 and TRBJ1-5; 9 positions agree with TRBD1. This CDR3 is 15 amino acids long. In germline, CDR1 is SNHLY, CDR2 FYNNEI. Trimming at V came to 5 bases and at J to 7 bases, leaving 9 bases not matched to a gene. Here the CDR3 DNA reads TGTGCCAGCAGTTGGGACAGGGCGGGCGTCCAGCCCCAGCATTTT. Translating it yields CASSWDRAGVQPQHF.

This chain links TRBV18 with TRBJ2-5; TRBD1 aligns across 7 bases. V was clipped by 5 bases and J by 5 bases; unmatched bases: 8. The CDR3 length is 14 residues. CDR1 and CDR2 from the germline V gene are KGHSH and LQKENI. The CDR3 spells CASSYNRGVETQYF. DNA of the CDR3: TGTGCCAGCTCATACAACAGGGGAGTCGAGACCCAGTACTTC.

This chain uses TRBV12-3 or TRBV12-4 with TRBJ1-2; maybe TRBD1 (5 bases). The CDR3 is 12 residues long. Trimming shortened V by 7 bases and J by 6 bases, and 12 bases separated the two germline ends. CDR3 in amino acids: CASTLLGHGYTF. The CDR3 bases are TGTGCCAGCACCCTTCTGGGGCATGGCTACACCTTC.

The chain employs TRBV3-1 (or the pseudogene TRBV3-2) and TRBJ1-2; no reliable D call. The V end lost 3 bases, the J end lost 3 bases, and 14 bases lay between the germline ends. From germline, CDR1 is LGHDT and CDR2 YNNKEL (reference sequence). The CDR3 loop spans 15 amino acids. The CDR3 coding sequence is TGTGCCAGCAGCCACAGGTCAGGTCCCCACTATGGCTACACCTTC. Its translation is CASSHRSGPHYGYTF.

The chain recombines TRBV7-3 with TRBJ1-2, with a weak D call TRBD1 (5 bases). The CDR3 extends over 15 amino acids. The V and J ends lost 1 base and 1 base respectively, with 10 bases between them. The germline V gene has CDR1 SGHTA and CDR2 FQGTGA. The DNA of the CDR3 is TGTGCCAGCAGCTTAAGGGGCAGGTTTAACTATGGCTACACCTTC. This encodes CASSLRGRFNYGYTF.

This clone turned up a few times. This chain connects TRBV14 to TRBJ2-5, with D tentatively TRBD2 (6 bases). Germline V gene data show CDR1 as SGHDN and CDR2 as FVKESK. The CDR3 extends over 13 amino acids. Deletions cut 1 base from V and 5 bases from J, with 8 bases between. The CDR3 DNA follows: TGTGCCAGCAGCCAAGGGACTATCGAGACCCAGTACTTC. Amino acid sequence: CASSQGTIETQYF. Variable domain in full (rest from reference TRBV14 and TRBJ2-5): EAGVTQFPSHSVIEKGQTVTLRCDPISGHDNLYWYRRVMGKEIKFLLHFVKESKQDESGMPNNRFLAERTGGTYSTLKVQPAELEDSGVYFCASSQGTIETQYFGPGTRLLVL.

Written as DNA, the CDR3 is TGTGCCAGCAGCCAAGAGGGGGGCGGGGAGCTGTTTTTT. Translation: CASSQEGGGELFF. The chain is built from TRBV4-2 and TRBJ2-2; possible D gene TRBD2, 6 bases. The CDR3 has 13 residues. Trimming left V 0 bases short and J 7 bases short, with 6 bases between. Germline lookup yields CDR1 LGHNA and CDR2 YNFKEQ.

This clone occurred once. V is TRBV10-3 and J is TRBJ1-1; TRBD1 aligns across 9 bases. Trimming at V came to 10 bases and at J to 4 bases, leaving 4 bases not matched to a gene. Germline V gives CDR1 ENHRY, CDR2 SYGVKD. The CDR3 sequence is 12 residues long. The CDR3 reads CATWTGATEAFF. CDR3 in DNA: TGTGCCACTTGGACAGGGGCCACTGAAGCTTTCTTT.

J is TRBJ1-4 and V is TRBV18; the D gene is possibly TRBD1 (5 bases). V lost 0 bases and J lost 8, with 10 bases in between. Germline values: CDR1 KGHSH, CDR2 LQKENI. The CDR3 consists of 14 residues. This CDR3 is CASSPPPGGEKLFF. The CDR3 bases are TGTGCCAGCTCACCACCGCCCGGGGGGGAAAAACTGTTTTTT.

The rearrangement links TRBV19 to TRBJ2-7; D is perhaps TRBD2 (6 bases). This CDR3 region has 15 residues. The ends were cut back, 0 bases at V and 5 bases at J, with 14 bases in the middle. Germline V gives CDR1 LNHDA, CDR2 SQIVND (reference sequence). For the CDR3, the DNA is TGTGCCAGTAGTATAGAAGGACGGGGGAACCACGAGCAGTACTTC. Translated: CASSIEGRGNHEQYF.

This chain connects TRBV7-9 to TRBJ1-3; D call uncertain. This CDR3 has 14 residues. CDR1 is SEHNR, CDR2 FQNEAQ, per germline (reference sequence). Deletions cut 2 bases from V and 1 base from J, with 6 bases between. The CDR3 spells CASSLRGSGNTIYF. The CDR3 DNA reads as TGTGCCAGCAGCTTAAGAGGATCTGGAAACACCATATATTTT.

The chain uses TRBV10-3 and TRBJ2-4; no clear D gene. CDR1 is ENHRY and CDR2 is SYGVKD in the germline V gene. The V gene lost 5 bases and the J gene lost 3 bases, with 8 bases spanning the gap. The CDR3 is made up of 13 amino acids. Here the CDR3 reads CAISPHFKNIQYF. The CDR3 bases are TGTGCCATCAGTCCACATTTCAAAAACATTCAGTACTTC.

This sequence joins TRBV5-1 and TRBJ2-7; D unclear. Germline-derived CDR1 and CDR2 are SGHRS and YFSETQ. This CDR3 is built from 13 residues. V shed 4 bases and J shed 4 bases, with 12 bases lying between them. CDR3 nucleotides: TGCGCCAGCAGCCCCGGAGACGGATACGAGCAGTACTTC. Residues: CASSPGDGYEQYF.

The chain links TRBV10-3 to TRBJ1-1; D is perhaps TRBD1 (6 bases). This CDR3 comprises 14 residues. V was shortened by 6 bases and J by 0 bases, with 11 bases between the two germline ends. Germline CDR1 ENHRY, CDR2 SYGVKD. DNA of the CDR3: TGTGCCATCAGCGAACAGGGACTGAACACTGAAGCTTTCTTT. Translated: CAISEQGLNTEAFF.

J is TRBJ1-6 and V is TRBV5-1; 8 nucleotides match TRBD1. The V gene end was trimmed by 0 bases and the J gene end by 9 bases; junction bases not matched to a gene: 2. The CDR3 contains 14 residues. Germline CDR1 reads SGHRS; CDR2 reads YFSETQ. CDR3 sequence (DNA): TGCGCCAGCAGCTTGGAGACAGGGGCTTCACCCCTCCACTTT. Protein product: CASSLETGASPLHF.